This T cell receptor (beta chain) was obtained from a study of blood T cells in healthy people across ages. This clonotype was seen a few times. The antigen is undetermined. Overall study results and limits: While age rose, TCR beta diversity per million T cells dropped in a roughly linear way. What prevented conclusive comparison of naive and antigen-experienced cells was that PBMCs were unsorted.

Healthy individuals of Caucasian origin from Russia, aged about 6 to 100, served as donors. Isolation per sample recovered at least 7 million PBMCs. Using a J-beta primer mix together with a sample-barcoded 5' primer, a second PCR was run for about 7 to 12 cycles. TCRdb reprocessed the 5' RACE reads with MiXCR, giving one entry per CDR3 protein. The table shows around 900,000 distinct CDR3 sequences, with roughly 50% occurring only once. The CDR3 loop spans 15 amino acids. Per the germline V gene, CDR1 is SEHNR and CDR2 is FQNEAQ (reference sequence). With 4 bases clipped from V and 4 bases from J, the junction kept 4 bases outside the gene matches.

The V and J genes are TRBV7-9 and TRBJ2-3; 11 nucleotides agree with TRBD2. Sequencing was done on a sample of blood. The TCR was taken from a woman in her sixties or seventies in good health. The CDR3 bases are TGTGCCAGCAGCTCGGGACTAGCGGAAGCAGATACGCAGTATTTT. Protein: CASSSGLAEADTQYF.